Described below is a single T cell receptor beta chain sequence and its context. The source of the sample is a study of blood T cell repertoires in COVID-19. Germline assignment: CDR1 LNHDA and CDR2 SQIVND (reference sequence). The V gene lost 3 bases and the J gene lost 4 bases, with 7 bases spanning the gap. This CDR3 is built from 13 residues. Profiling relied on immunoSEQ multiplex PCR, and the TCRdb table lists in-frame clones only, not all of them. There are about 53,000 clones in the sample; approximately 80% occur only once, and about 2.7% lies in the top ten. The sequence was collected from a woman aged 55-69 years with acute or convalescent COVID-19. Sequencing used peripheral blood. The rearrangement uses TRBV19 and TRBJ1-5, with D unresolved. This CDR3 reads CASSISPNQPQHF. The DNA for the CDR3 is TGTGCCAGTAGTATTAGCCCAAATCAGCCCCAGCATTTT. The full variable domain, rest sourced from reference TRBV19 and TRBJ1-5, is DGGITQSPKYLFRKEGQNVTLSCEQNLNHDAMYWYRQDPGQGLRLIYYSQIVNDFQKGDIAEGYSVSREKKESFPLTVTSAQKNPTAFYLCASSISPNQPQHFGDGTRLSIL.